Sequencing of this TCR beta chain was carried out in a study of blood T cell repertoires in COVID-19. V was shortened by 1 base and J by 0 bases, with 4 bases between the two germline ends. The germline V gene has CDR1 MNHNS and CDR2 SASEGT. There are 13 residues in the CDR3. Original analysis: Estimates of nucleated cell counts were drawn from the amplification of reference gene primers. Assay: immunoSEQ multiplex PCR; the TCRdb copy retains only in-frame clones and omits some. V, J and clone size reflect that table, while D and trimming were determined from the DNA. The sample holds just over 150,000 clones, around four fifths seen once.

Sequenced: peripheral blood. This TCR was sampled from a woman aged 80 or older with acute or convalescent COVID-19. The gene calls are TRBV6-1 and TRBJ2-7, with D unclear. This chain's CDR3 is CASSEGSSYEQYF. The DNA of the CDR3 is TGTGCCAGCAGTGAAGGGAGCTCCTACGAGCAGTACTTC.